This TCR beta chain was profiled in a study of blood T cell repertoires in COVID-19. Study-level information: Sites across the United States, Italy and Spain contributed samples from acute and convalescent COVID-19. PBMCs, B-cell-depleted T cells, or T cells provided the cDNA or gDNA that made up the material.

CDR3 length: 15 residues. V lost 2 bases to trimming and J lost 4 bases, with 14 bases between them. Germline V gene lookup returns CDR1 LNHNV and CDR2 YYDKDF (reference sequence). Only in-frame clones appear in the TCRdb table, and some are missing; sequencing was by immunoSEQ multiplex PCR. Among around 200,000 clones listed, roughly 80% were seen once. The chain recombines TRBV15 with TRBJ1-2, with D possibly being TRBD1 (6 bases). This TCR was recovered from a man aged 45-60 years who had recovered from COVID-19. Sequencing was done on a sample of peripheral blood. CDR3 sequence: CATSRKGQEVYGYTF. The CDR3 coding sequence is TGTGCCACCAGCAGAAAGGGACAAGAGGTCTATGGCTACACCTTC.